This entry lists 29 T cell receptor beta chains sequenced from one sample in a study of spatial heterogeneity in lung cancer. Each CDR3 protein gets one entry after TCRdb re-called the 5' RACE reads with MiXCR. The table lists roughly 70,000 distinct CDR3 sequences, around 8.9% of them singletons. The time point: blood at routine non-recurrence follow-up after resection. The sequences come from PBMCs, collected at follow-up. Receptor source: a female donor with early-stage non-small cell lung cancer.

This clonotype was picked up many times. The chain links TRBV7-8 to TRBJ2-3; D tentatively fits TRBD1 or TRBD2 (7 bases each). The V end lost 0 bases, the J end lost 4 bases, and 20 bases lay between the germline ends. This CDR3 is 18 amino acids long. Looked up from germline, CDR1 is SGHVS and CDR2 is FQNEAQ. The CDR3 bases are TGTGCCAGCAGCTTAGCCCGAAGGGGGCTAGCGGCCCCAGATACGCAGTATTTT. Its protein is CASSLARRGLAAPDTQYF.

This clonotype was detected only a few times. The chain joins TRBV12-5 to TRBJ2-5; D is possibly TRBD2 (5 bases). The CDR3 spans 14 residues. In germline, CDR1 is LGHNT, CDR2 FRNRAP. V shed 5 bases and J shed 3 bases, with 13 bases lying between them. Written as DNA, the CDR3 is TGTGCTAGTGGTCCCCGAGCAGCGGAAGAGACCCAGTACTTC. It is translated as CASGPRAAEETQYF.

The sample holds many counts of this clonotype. The chain carries TRBV3-1 and TRBJ1-1, with a tentative D call TRBD1 (5 bases). V lost 0 bases to trimming and J lost 10 bases, with 15 bases between them. Germline V gene lookup returns CDR1 LGHDT and CDR2 YNNKEL (reference sequence). This CDR3 has 14 amino acids. This chain's CDR3 is CASSQDPQQGRAFF. For the CDR3, the DNA is TGTGCCAGCAGCCAAGATCCCCAGCAGGGTAGAGCTTTCTTT.

The V call is TRBV12-3 or TRBV12-4, the J call TRBJ2-2, with TRBD1 identical over 7 bases. There are 14 residues in the CDR3. The J segment lost 2 bases and the V segment lost 7 bases, leaving 4 bases of the junction unmatched. The CDR3 loop is CASTRTGNTGELFF. The CDR3 bases are TGTGCCAGCACCCGGACAGGAAACACCGGGGAGCTGTTTTTT.

This clonotype was counted at least ten times. Here the CDR3 reads CASTPTREQSTEAFF. Here the CDR3 DNA reads TGTGCCAGCACCCCTACCCGTGAGCAGTCGACTGAAGCTTTCTTT. The V and J genes are TRBV27 and TRBJ1-1; D not resolved. Looked up from germline, CDR1 is MNHEY and CDR2 is SMNVEV (reference sequence). There are 15 residues in the CDR3. V was cut by 7 bases and J by 5 bases, with 20 bases left in between.

V usage is TRBV5-1 and J usage is TRBJ2-1; D possibly corresponds to TRBD2 (6 bases). The CDR3 is 15 residues long. Trimming pared 0 bases from V and 4 bases from J, leaving 11 bases between. CDR1 and CDR2 (germline): SGHRS, YFSETQ. CDR3 loop: CASSLGGSGYNEQFF. The CDR3 DNA is TGCGCCAGCAGCTTGGGCGGTAGCGGTTACAATGAGCAGTTCTTC.

This clonotype was observed many times. The chain has TRBV5-5 and TRBJ2-2; possible D gene TRBD2, 6 bases. The CDR3 has 16 amino acids. The germline V gene has CDR1 SGHKS and CDR2 YYEKEE (reference sequence). Trimming cost V 3 bases and J 2 bases, with 14 bases left between them. CDR3 sequence reads: CASSYLGGSNTGELFF. In DNA form, the CDR3 reads TGTGCCAGCAGCTACCTCGGAGGGAGTAACACCGGGGAGCTGTTTTTT.

This clonotype was observed many times. The chain has TRBV6-2 or TRBV6-3 and TRBJ1-1, with 9 bases that match TRBD1. This CDR3 region has 13 residues. V lost 6 bases to trimming and J lost 11 bases; unmatched junction nucleotides: 10. Germline V gene data show CDR1 as MNHEY and CDR2 as SVGEGT. The CDR3, as DNA: TGTGCCAGCAGCCGGCGACAGGGGGGCTGGGCTTTCTTT. Its translation is CASSRRQGGWAFF.

This clonotype appeared many times. This rearrangement joins TRBV3-1 to TRBJ2-2; 7 bases are a match to TRBD1. Germline V gene sequence: CDR1 LGHDT, CDR2 YNNKEL (reference sequence). This CDR3 is 14 amino acids long. With 0 bases clipped from V and 6 bases from J, the junction kept 1 base outside the gene matches. In DNA form, the CDR3 reads TGTGCCAGCAGCCAAGATCAGGGGGCCGGGGAGCTGTTTTTT. Translation: CASSQDQGAGELFF. The whole variable domain, filled in from reference TRBV3-1 and TRBJ2-2, reads DTAVSQTPKYLVTQMGNDKSIKCEQNLGHDTMYWYKQDSKKFLKIMFSYNNKELIINETVPNRFSPKSPDKAHLNLHINSLELGDSAVYFCASSQDQGAGELFFGEGSRLTVL.

In regard to this clonotype: A single base separates this from a much larger clone, so it may be a read error. The chain combines TRBV7-3 with TRBJ2-1; 8 nucleotides line up with TRBD2. This CDR3 spans 15 amino acids. CDR1 is SGHTA and CDR2 is FQGTGA in the germline V gene. V was pared by 11 bases and J by 9 bases, with 18 bases of the junction left unmatched. The CDR3 reads CAGSPGLEAASEQFF. For the CDR3, the DNA is TGTGCCGGCTCCCCGGGACTAGAAGCGGCTAGTGAGCAGTTCTTC.

The chain joins TRBV6-1 to TRBJ2-2; TRBD2 aligns across 11 bases. The CDR3 consists of 13 residues. Germline values: CDR1 MNHNS, CDR2 SASEGT. The CDR3 DNA sequence: TGTGCAACGGGGACTAGCGGCACCGGGGAGCTGTTTTTT. As protein: CATGTSGTGELFF.

Many counts were recorded for this clonotype. This chain links TRBV7-8 with TRBJ2-3; TRBD1 agrees at 8 bases. J was trimmed by 0 bases and V by 3 bases; bases with no gene match: 5. The CDR3 contains 16 residues. Germline-derived CDR1 and CDR2 are SGHVS and FQNEAQ. CDR3 sequence (DNA): TGTGCCAGCAGCTTGGGGACAGGTTCTAGCACAGATACGCAGTATTTT. Translated, it gives CASSLGTGSSTDTQYF.

As DNA, the CDR3 is TGTGCCTGGAGCGACAGGGTCAATGAGCAGTTCTTC. Residues: CAWSDRVNEQFF. The V gene is TRBV30, the J gene TRBJ2-1, with 7 bases lining up with TRBD1. V was pared by 3 bases and J by 6 bases, with 2 bases of the junction left unmatched. Germline CDR1 reads GTSNPN; CDR2 reads SVGIG (reference sequence). CDR3 length: 12 amino acids.

The chain combines TRBV12-3 or TRBV12-4 with TRBJ2-7; the match to TRBD1 covers 8 bases. The CDR3 length is 15 residues. After removal of 6 bases from V and 3 bases from J, the junction contained 10 bases not matched to a gene. The chain's CDR3 is CASSPPDRGFYEQYF. In nucleotides, the CDR3 is TGTGCCAGCAGCCCCCCCGACAGGGGATTCTACGAGCAGTACTTC.

This clonotype was picked up many times. The J gene is TRBJ2-7, the V gene TRBV18; TRBD1 agrees at 9 bases. V lost 1 base to trimming and J lost 6 bases; unmatched junction nucleotides: 7. This CDR3 has 15 amino acids. Germline V CDR1 and CDR2: KGHSH, LQKENI. Here the CDR3 reads CASSPQGQGGREQYF. DNA for the CDR3: TGTGCCAGCTCACCACAGGGACAGGGAGGGCGCGAGCAGTACTTC.

This clonotype was counted many times. The chain employs TRBV27 and TRBJ2-7; 9 bases are shared with TRBD1. CDR1 MNHEY and CDR2 SMNVEV come from the germline V gene (reference sequence). Trimming took 2 bases from V and 7 from J; bases not matched to a gene: 6. The CDR3 covers 14 residues. Written as DNA, the CDR3 is TGTGCCAGCAGTTTAACTGGGACAGGGCAAGAGCAGTACTTC. It translates to CASSLTGTGQEQYF.

This clonotype has at least ten counts. The chain couples TRBV10-3 to TRBJ2-7, with TRBD2 matching 9 bases. Germline-derived CDR1 and CDR2 are ENHRY and SYGVKD. After removal of 6 bases from V and 5 bases from J, the junction contained 2 bases not matched to a gene. This CDR3 has 12 residues. CDR3 in DNA: TGTGCCATCAGGGGACTAGCAGACGAGCAGTACTTC. Protein: CAIRGLADEQYF.

There are a few counts of this clonotype. As DNA, the CDR3 is TGTGCCAGCAGCTTAAATAGCCCGATAGCGGGAGGGTTAAATGAGCAGTTCTTC. Translation: CASSLNSPIAGGLNEQFF. This chain uses TRBV7-3 with TRBJ2-1; 11 bases match TRBD2. The CDR3 is 18 residues long. Germline V CDR1 and CDR2: SGHTA, FQGTGA. Trimming cost V 1 base and J 7 bases; bases outside gene matches: 12.

In its sample, this clonotype was seen many times. V usage is TRBV7-9 and J usage is TRBJ1-1; 7 nucleotides agree with TRBD1. CDR1 SEHNR and CDR2 FQNEAQ come from the germline V gene (reference sequence). V trimming: 5 bases; J trimming: 9 bases; junction bases outside the gene matches: 9. The CDR3 spans 13 residues. The CDR3 nucleotides are TGTGCCAGCAGCCTCCGACAGGGCGGTAAAGCTTTCTTT. Translating it yields CASSLRQGGKAFF.

This clonotype has a count of ten or more. The V call is TRBV12-3 or TRBV12-4, the J call TRBJ2-7, with 8 nucleotides matching TRBD2. The CDR3 length is 15 residues. Trimming took 3 bases from V and 0 from J; bases not matched to a gene: 4. The CDR3 loop reads CASSFDSGASYEQYF. CDR3 DNA: TGTGCCAGCAGTTTCGATAGCGGGGCCTCCTACGAGCAGTACTTC.

This clonotype was picked up many times. This rearrangement joins TRBV19 to TRBJ2-2; TRBD2 aligns across 10 bases. The V gene's germline CDR1 is LNHDA and CDR2 SQIVND (reference sequence). This CDR3 is 17 amino acids long. J lost 6 bases, V lost 2 bases, and 9 bases had no gene match. This CDR3 is CASSIRELAGFSGELFF. DNA of the CDR3: TGTGCCAGTAGTATAAGGGAACTAGCGGGGTTTTCCGGGGAGCTGTTTTTT. Full variable domain (rest looked up from reference TRBV19 and TRBJ2-2): DGGITQSPKYLFRKEGQNVTLSCEQNLNHDAMYWYRQDPGQGLRLIYYSQIVNDFQKGDIAEGYSVSREKKESFPLTVTSAQKNPTAFYLCASSIRELAGFSGELFFGEGSRLTVL.

The chain joins TRBV13 to TRBJ2-1, with D possibly TRBD2 on 5 matching bases. Trimming pared 5 bases from V and 3 bases from J, leaving 11 bases between. The CDR3 totals 14 residues. CDR1 is PRHDT, CDR2 FYEKMQ, per germline (reference sequence). CDR3 in DNA: TGTGCCAGCAGCCGGGGAGCTGACTACAATGAGCAGTTCTTC. It codes for CASSRGADYNEQFF.

This clonotype was seen more than once but under ten times. J is TRBJ2-1 and V is TRBV9; no definite D call. The CDR3 extends over 13 amino acids. Germline V CDR1 and CDR2: SGDLS, YYNGEE. Between the trimmed V and J ends, which lost 1 base and 7 bases, there was a span of 9 bases. Written as DNA, the CDR3 is TGTGCCAGCAGCGTAAGTCTCCCGAATGAGCAGTTCTTC. Translation: CASSVSLPNEQFF.

The rearrangement uses TRBV28 and TRBJ2-7; the D gene is possibly TRBD2 (5 bases). This CDR3 is 14 amino acids long. The germline V gene encodes CDR1 MDHEN and CDR2 SYDVKM. Trimming removed 6 bases at V and 7 bases at J, with 19 bases between. CDR3 in amino acids: CASSLTRGPGEQYF. For the CDR3, the DNA is TGTGCCAGCAGCCTCACAAGAGGGCCGGGGGAGCAGTACTTC.

This clonotype was observed a few times. The J gene is TRBJ2-2, the V gene TRBV20-1, with D perhaps TRBD2 (5 bases). The length of the CDR3 is 12 residues. Germline CDR1 and CDR2: DFQATT and SNEGSKA (reference sequence). Trimming removed 4 bases from V and 6 bases from J, with 9 bases in between. This CDR3 is CSAKSGSGELFF. For the CDR3, the DNA is TGCAGTGCTAAGTCGGGGTCCGGGGAGCTGTTTTTT.

This clonotype has a count of ten or more. The chain combines TRBV11-2 with TRBJ1-2, with 9 bases identical to TRBD1. Germline V gene data show CDR1 as SGHAT and CDR2 as FQNNGV. Losses at the gene ends were 5 bases for V and 4 bases for J; bases not matched to a gene: 11. CDR3 length: 16 residues. The DNA of the CDR3 is TGTGCCAGCAGCGCCCTTGCCCCGGGACAGGGCTATGGCTACACCTTC. Amino acids: CASSALAPGQGYGYTF.

The rearrangement joins TRBV5-1 to TRBJ2-5; 10 bases fit TRBD1. Germline CDR1 SGHRS, CDR2 YFSETQ. This CDR3 comprises 16 residues. V lost 2 bases, J lost 2 bases, and 6 bases stayed unmatched. CDR3 nucleotide sequence: TGCGCCAGCAGCTTCCGACAGGGGGCAGCGCAAGAGACCCAGTACTTC. This gives the protein CASSFRQGAAQETQYF.

On this clonotype itself: A much larger clone differs by one base, so this may be a read error. The CDR3 does not end in the conserved phenylalanine or tryptophan, so this is likely a read error. CDR3 protein: CAWSVPLRTVGTDTQYL. In DNA form, the CDR3 reads TGTGCCTGGAGTGTACCCCTCCGGACCGTCGGAACGGATACGCAGTATTTA. The genes are TRBV30 and TRBJ2-3; D is unresolved. CDR3 length equals 17 residues. The germline V gene has CDR1 GTSNPN and CDR2 SVGIG (reference sequence). V was clipped by 0 bases and J by 6 bases, with 22 bases between them.

This clonotype came up many times. The chain couples TRBV24-1 to TRBJ2-5; D is uncertain. V was clipped by 0 bases and J by 2 bases, with 15 bases between them. CDR3 length equals 17 residues. Germline V lookup: CDR1 KGHDR, CDR2 SFDVKD. The CDR3 loop reads CATSDLSFGSRQETQYF. CDR3 DNA sequence: TGTGCCACCAGTGATTTGAGTTTTGGGTCCAGACAAGAGACCCAGTACTTC.